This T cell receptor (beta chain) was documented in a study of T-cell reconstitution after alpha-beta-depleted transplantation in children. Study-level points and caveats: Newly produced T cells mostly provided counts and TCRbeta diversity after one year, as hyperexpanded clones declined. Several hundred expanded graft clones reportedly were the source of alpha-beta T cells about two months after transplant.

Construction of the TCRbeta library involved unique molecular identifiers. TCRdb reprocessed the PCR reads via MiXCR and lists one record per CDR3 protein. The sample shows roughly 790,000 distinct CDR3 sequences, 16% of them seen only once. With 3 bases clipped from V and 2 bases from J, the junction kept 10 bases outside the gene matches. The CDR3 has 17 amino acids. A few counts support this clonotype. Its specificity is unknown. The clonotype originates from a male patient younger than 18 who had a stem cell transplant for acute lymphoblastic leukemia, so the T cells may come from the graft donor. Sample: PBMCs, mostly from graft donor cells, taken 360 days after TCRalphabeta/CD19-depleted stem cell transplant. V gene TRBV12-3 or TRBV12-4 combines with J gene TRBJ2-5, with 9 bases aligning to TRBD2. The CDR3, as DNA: TGTGCCAGCAGTTTGCTCGCGGCTAGCGGGGTTCAAGAGACCCAGTACTTC. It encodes CASSLLAASGVQETQYF.